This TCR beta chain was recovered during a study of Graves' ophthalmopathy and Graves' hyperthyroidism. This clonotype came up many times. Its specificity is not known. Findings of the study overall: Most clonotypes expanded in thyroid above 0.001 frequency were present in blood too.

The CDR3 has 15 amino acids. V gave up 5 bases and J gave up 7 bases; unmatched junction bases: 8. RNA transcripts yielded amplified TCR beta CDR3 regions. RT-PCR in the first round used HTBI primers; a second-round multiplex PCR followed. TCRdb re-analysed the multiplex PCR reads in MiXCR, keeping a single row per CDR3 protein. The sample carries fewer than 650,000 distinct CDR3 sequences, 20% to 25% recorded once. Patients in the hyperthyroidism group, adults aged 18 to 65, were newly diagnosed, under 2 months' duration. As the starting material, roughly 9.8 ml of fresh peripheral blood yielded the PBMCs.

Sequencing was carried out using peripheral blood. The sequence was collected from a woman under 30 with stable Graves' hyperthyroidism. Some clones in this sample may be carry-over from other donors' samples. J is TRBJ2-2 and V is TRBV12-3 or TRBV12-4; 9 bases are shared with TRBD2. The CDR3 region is CASSQTSGLGGELFF. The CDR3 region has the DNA TGTGCCAGCAGTCAAACTAGCGGGCTCGGCGGGGAGCTGTTTTTT.